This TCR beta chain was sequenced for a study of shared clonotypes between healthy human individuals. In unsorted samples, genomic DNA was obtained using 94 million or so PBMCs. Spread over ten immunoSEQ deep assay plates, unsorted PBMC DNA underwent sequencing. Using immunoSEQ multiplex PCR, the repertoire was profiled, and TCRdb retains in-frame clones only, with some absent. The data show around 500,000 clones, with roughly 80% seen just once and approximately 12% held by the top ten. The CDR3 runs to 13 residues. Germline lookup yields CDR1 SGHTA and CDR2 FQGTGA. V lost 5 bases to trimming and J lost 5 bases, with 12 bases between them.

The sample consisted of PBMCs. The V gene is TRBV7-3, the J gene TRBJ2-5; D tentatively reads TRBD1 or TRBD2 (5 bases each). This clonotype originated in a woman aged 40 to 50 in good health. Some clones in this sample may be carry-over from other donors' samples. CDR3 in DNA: TGTGCCAGCAGCACCCAGGGACGGGAGACCCAGTACTTC. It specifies CASSTQGRETQYF.